This TCR beta chain appears in the sequencing data of a study of regulatory T cells in long-lasting Graves disease. Study-level information: It was over 5 years of antithyroid drugs, with positive TSH receptor antibodies, that meant persistent Graves' disease.

iRepertoire HTBI primers and Arm-PCR of CDR3 regions built TCR beta libraries. Methods used by the authors: Samples revealed approximately 60 TRBV and 14 TRBJ segments. One entry per CDR3 protein results from TCRdb running MiXCR on the multiplex PCR reads. The authors' filters were not applied to this entry. The sample holds 310,000 or so distinct CDR3 sequences, roughly 21% seen once. This clonotype was found a few times. What it binds is unknown. Study-level results: Sample size, which was small, may have reduced accuracy.

Time point of the sample: persistent/refractory GD, antithyroid drugs over 5 years with positive TRAb. TCR sequences were obtained from RNA taken from PBMCs. Germline loops: CDR1 SGHTA, CDR2 FQGTGA. The CDR3 has 15 residues. Trimming removed 3 bases at V and 5 bases at J, with 16 bases between. This receptor was obtained from a female donor with Graves disease. The rearrangement joins TRBV7-3 to TRBJ1-1, with D maybe TRBD1 (5 bases). This material consisted of peripheral blood mononuclear cells (PBMCs), taken when the disease was refractory, from a patient treated with antithyroid drugs. The DNA of the CDR3 is TGTGCCAGCAGCTTCCCCAAGGGTGGGGGGACTGAAGCTTTCTTT. This codes for CASSFPKGGGTEAFF.